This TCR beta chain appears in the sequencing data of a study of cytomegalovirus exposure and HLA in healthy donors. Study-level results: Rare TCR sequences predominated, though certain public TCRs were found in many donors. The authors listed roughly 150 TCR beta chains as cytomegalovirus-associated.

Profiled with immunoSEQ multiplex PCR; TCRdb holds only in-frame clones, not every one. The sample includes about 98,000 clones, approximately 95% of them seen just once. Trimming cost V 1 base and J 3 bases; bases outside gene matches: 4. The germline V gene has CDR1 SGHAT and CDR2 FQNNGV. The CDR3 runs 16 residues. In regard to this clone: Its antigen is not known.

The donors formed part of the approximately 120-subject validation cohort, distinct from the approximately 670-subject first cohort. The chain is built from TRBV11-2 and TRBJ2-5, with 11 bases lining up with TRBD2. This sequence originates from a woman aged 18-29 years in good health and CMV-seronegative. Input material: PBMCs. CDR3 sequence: CASSLGTSGYKETQYF. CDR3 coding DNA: TGTGCCAGCAGCTTAGGGACTAGCGGGTACAAAGAGACCCAGTACTTC.